Shown below are 24 T cell receptor beta chains from a single sample sequenced in a study of a mutant IDH1 vaccine in newly diagnosed glioma (dated by TCRdb to the early 2020s). The antigens of these receptors remain unknown. Library prep was done by the immunoSEQ multiplex PCR assay. TCRdb retrieved this table from immuneACCESS and kept in-frame rearrangements only. Not all clones are present; in checked studies, unresolved V genes account for under half, and no reason is known for the remainder. This sample holds 50,000 to 75,000 clones; 80% were observed only once. The ten largest clones represent about 6% of the sample. The sample's time point label is to be understood as: week 11, during vaccination. Each vaccine dose, consisting of 300 ug of a 20-mer mutant IDH1 peptide in Montanide, was administered subcutaneously with topical imiquimod. The specimen comprised PBMCs, sampled from a glioma patient whose treatment included an IDH1 peptide vaccine. These receptors came from a man between 50 and 59 years old with glioma.

This chain connects TRBV30 to TRBJ2-7; tentative D call: TRBD2 (5 bases). CDR1 and CDR2 (germline): GTSNPN, SVGIG (reference sequence). V gave up 3 bases and J gave up 0 bases, with 12 bases separating them. The CDR3 length is 14 residues. The CDR3 loop reads CAWRRAASSYEQYF. Here the CDR3 DNA reads TGTGCCTGGAGGAGGGCAGCGAGCTCCTACGAGCAGTACTTC. The full variable domain, rest sourced from reference TRBV30 and TRBJ2-7, is SQTIHQWPATLVQPVGSPLSLECTVEGTSNPNLYWYRQAAGRGLQLLFYSVGIGQISSEVPQNLSASRPQDRQFILSSKKLLLSDSGFYLCAWRRAASSYEQYFGPGTRLTVT.

The chain couples TRBV7-9 to TRBJ2-1; the D is unclear. This CDR3 has 16 amino acids. CDR1 is SEHNR and CDR2 is FQNEAQ in the germline V gene (reference sequence). Trimming pared 7 bases from V and 2 bases from J, leaving 18 bases between. This chain's CDR3 is CASNPGPPVPYNEQFF. CDR3 nucleotides: TGTGCCAGCAACCCAGGACCGCCCGTCCCCTACAATGAGCAGTTCTTC.

This rearrangement joins TRBV10-3 to TRBJ2-2; no clear D. The CDR3 totals 15 residues. Between the trimmed V and J ends, which lost 2 bases and 0 bases, there was a span of 7 bases. CDR1 is ENHRY and CDR2 is SYGVKD in the germline V gene. CDR3 region: CAISEGRTNTGELFF. CDR3 coding DNA: TGTGCCATCAGTGAGGGACGGACGAACACCGGGGAGCTGTTTTTT.

J is TRBJ2-3 and V is TRBV7-9, with 11 nucleotides matching TRBD1. Germline CDR1 is SEHNR and CDR2 is FQNEAQ (reference sequence). This CDR3 spans 18 amino acids. V was clipped by 2 bases and J by 5 bases; unmatched bases: 12. The chain's CDR3 is CASSLSMGRDRGGDTQYF. The CDR3 DNA sequence: TGTGCCAGCAGCTTATCCATGGGCCGGGACAGGGGGGGAGATACGCAGTATTTT.

CDR3 DNA sequence: TGTGCCAGCAGTTTATCTTCGACTGGGTCCTATGGCTACACCTTC. It yields the protein CASSLSSTGSYGYTF. The V call is TRBV27, the J call TRBJ1-2, with unresolved D. The CDR3 has 15 amino acids. Trimming took 0 bases from V and 4 from J, leaving 12 bases between them. Germline V CDR1 and CDR2: MNHEY, SMNVEV (reference sequence).

The J gene is TRBJ2-1, the V gene TRBV19; 9 bases align to TRBD1. This CDR3 has 14 residues. V shed 8 bases and J 15 bases; nucleotides not matched to a gene: 17. Germline-derived CDR1 and CDR2 are LNHDA and SQIVND (reference sequence). The CDR3 reads CASQRDRERIRLFF. The CDR3, as DNA: TGTGCCAGTCAACGGGACAGGGAAAGGATCAGGTTGTTCTTC.

The rearrangement joins TRBV9 to TRBJ2-7; D gene uncertain. CDR1 and CDR2 from the germline V gene are SGDLS and YYNGEE. Trimming pared 0 bases from V and 4 bases from J, leaving 8 bases between. The CDR3 consists of 13 residues. The CDR3 bases are TGTGCCAGCAGCGTAGACGAGAGGTACGAGCAGTACTTC. Protein: CASSVDERYEQYF.

The V and J genes are TRBV11-2 and TRBJ1-5; the D is unclear. Germline-derived CDR1 and CDR2 are SGHAT and FQNNGV. V lost 0 bases, J lost 5 bases, and 8 bases lay in between. This CDR3 spans 14 amino acids. The CDR3 is CASSLEPTHQPQHF. The CDR3, as DNA: TGTGCCAGCAGCTTAGAGCCAACCCATCAGCCCCAGCATTTT. The full variable domain, its missing parts supplied by reference TRBV11-2 and TRBJ1-5, is EAGVAQSPRYKIIEKRQSVAFWCNPISGHATLYWYQQILGQGPKLLIQFQNNGVVDDSQLPKDRFSAERLKGVDSTLKIQPAKLEDSAVYLCASSLEPTHQPQHFGDGTRLSIL.

This sequence joins TRBV5-1 and TRBJ1-6, with 9 nucleotides matching TRBD1. V shed 3 bases and J 9 bases; nucleotides not matched to a gene: 10. Germline lookup yields CDR1 SGHRS and CDR2 YFSETQ. The CDR3 contains 16 residues. The CDR3 protein is CASSYRDRAGGSPLHF. The DNA for the CDR3 is TGCGCCAGCAGCTACCGGGACAGGGCTGGAGGTTCACCCCTCCACTTT.

The sample holds a few counts of this clone. The rearrangement links TRBV10-3 to TRBJ1-5; no clear D. Looked up from germline, CDR1 is ENHRY and CDR2 is SYGVKD. The CDR3 is 13 residues long. V lost 10 bases and J lost 4, with 14 bases in between. CDR3 DNA: TGTGCCAGCGGCCGAGACGGGAATCAGCCCCAGCATTTT. Translating gives CASGRDGNQPQHF.

The V call is TRBV18, the J call TRBJ1-1, with TRBD1 as a possible D gene (5 bases). The CDR3 contains 13 residues. Germline V gives CDR1 KGHSH, CDR2 LQKENI. V lost 4 bases, J lost 1 base, and 7 bases lay in between. CDR3 sequence: CASSLGPNTEAFF. In DNA form, the CDR3 reads TGTGCCAGCTCACTGGGACCGAACACTGAAGCTTTCTTT.

V is TRBV7-9 and J is TRBJ1-3, with TRBD1 as a possible D gene (6 bases). With 4 bases removed from V and 8 bases from J, the gap between germline ends came to 15 bases. Per the germline V gene, CDR1 is SEHNR and CDR2 is FQNEAQ (reference sequence). The CDR3 totals 14 residues. CDR3 amino acids: CASSWDTGGDTIYF. CDR3 DNA: TGTGCCAGCAGCTGGGACACTGGCGGGGACACCATATATTTT.

The chain is built from TRBV5-6 and TRBJ2-1; the D is unclear. This CDR3 contains 11 residues. Germline loops: CDR1 SGHDT, CDR2 YYEEEE. V was trimmed by 0 bases and J by 8 bases, leaving 3 bases between them. Written as DNA, the CDR3 is TGTGCCAGCAGCTTGGCCGATGAGCAGTTCTTC. Protein sequence: CASSLADEQFF.

This rearrangement joins TRBV7-2 to TRBJ1-2; D possibly corresponds to TRBD1 (6 bases). Trimming took off 4 bases at V and 6 bases at J, with 12 bases between the two ends. The CDR3 contains 13 residues. Germline CDR1 is SGHTA and CDR2 is FQGNSA. The CDR3 here is CASSSKDRDGYTF. Here the CDR3 DNA reads TGTGCCAGCAGCTCCAAGGACAGAGATGGCTACACCTTC.

This clone has a handful of counts. The chain uses TRBV5-1 and TRBJ1-1; D unresolved. V was cut by 4 bases and J by 3 bases, with 13 bases left in between. The CDR3 is 14 residues long. In germline, CDR1 is SGHRS, CDR2 YFSETQ. The CDR3 spells CASSPWVTDTEAFF. DNA of the CDR3: TGCGCCAGCAGCCCTTGGGTAACGGACACTGAAGCTTTCTTT. The full variable domain, completed using reference TRBV5-1 and TRBJ1-1, is KAGVTQTPRYLIKTRGQQVTLSCSPISGHRSVSWYQQTPGQGLQFLFEYFSETQRNKGNFPGRFSGRQFSNSRSEMNVSTLELGDSALYLCASSPWVTDTEAFFGQGTRLTVV.

This sequence joins TRBV9 and TRBJ1-2; no clear D. CDR3 size: 12 residues. Germline V CDR1 and CDR2: SGDLS, YYNGEE. Deletions cut 0 bases from V and 8 bases from J, with 8 bases between. CDR3 nucleotides: TGTGCCAGCAGCGTAGGGGGTCGGGGCTACACCTTC. Translating it yields CASSVGGRGYTF.

J is TRBJ2-7 and V is TRBV7-9; D gene ambiguous. CDR3 size: 12 residues. V was pared by 1 base and J by 2 bases, with 3 bases between. Germline V CDR1 and CDR2: SEHNR, FQNEAQ (reference sequence). The CDR3 bases are TGTGCCAGCAGCTTAGTAACCTACGAGCAGTACTTC. This codes for CASSLVTYEQYF.

The J gene is TRBJ2-1, the V gene TRBV19; 9 nucleotides align to TRBD2. Germline V lookup: CDR1 LNHDA, CDR2 SQIVND (reference sequence). The length of the CDR3 is 15 residues. J was trimmed by 7 bases and V by 6 bases; bases with no gene match: 10. DNA of the CDR3: TGTGCCAGTAGCCTTAATAGCGGGAGTGGGAATGAGCAGTTCTTC. As protein: CASSLNSGSGNEQFF.

This clone has a single count. This chain joins TRBV5-4 and TRBJ2-7; 10 bases map to TRBD2. The CDR3 consists of 15 residues. Germline CDR1 reads SGHNT; CDR2 reads YYREEE (reference sequence). V was pared by 3 bases and J by 6 bases, with 9 bases of the junction left unmatched. CDR3 amino acids: CASSSHLAGVSEQYF. In DNA, the CDR3 is TGTGCCAGCAGCTCCCATCTAGCGGGAGTATCCGAGCAGTACTTC.

This rearrangement joins TRBV28 to TRBJ2-7; D possibly uses TRBD1 or TRBD2 (5 bases each). The ends were cut back, 8 bases at V and 7 bases at J, with 21 bases in the middle. Germline V CDR1 and CDR2: MDHEN, SYDVKM. The CDR3 totals 14 residues. CDR3 nucleotides: TGTGCCAGCTGCTCCGGGACGTCGGAGAGGGAGCAGTACTTC. It specifies CASCSGTSEREQYF.

The chain recombines TRBV9 with TRBJ1-2, with 8 bases aligning to TRBD1. This CDR3 contains 15 residues. Trimming at V came to 3 bases and at J to 0 bases, leaving 4 bases not matched to a gene. Germline CDR1 and CDR2: SGDLS and YYNGEE. CDR3 protein: CASSAGTGPNYGYTF. The DNA of the CDR3 is TGTGCCAGCAGCGCTGGGACAGGACCTAACTATGGCTACACCTTC. Full variable domain (outside the CDR3, taken from reference TRBV9 and TRBJ1-2): DSGVTQTPKHLITATGQRVTLRCSPRSGDLSVYWYQQSLDQGLQFLIQYYNGEERAKGNILERFSAQQFPDLHSELNLSSLELGDSALYFCASSAGTGPNYGYTFGSGTRLTVV.

The chain employs TRBV5-1 and TRBJ2-5, with 10 nucleotides matching TRBD2. Looked up from germline, CDR1 is SGHRS and CDR2 is YFSETQ. After removal of 0 bases from V and 0 bases from J, the junction contained 2 bases not matched to a gene. The CDR3 runs 16 residues. The CDR3 reads CASSLVLAGNQETQYF. The CDR3, as DNA: TGCGCCAGCAGCTTGGTACTAGCGGGAAACCAAGAGACCCAGTACTTC.

This clone appeared a single time. The rearrangement uses TRBV6-6 and TRBJ1-6; D call uncertain. This CDR3 comprises 16 residues. The V end was cut by 4 bases, the J end by 6 bases, with 16 bases between. The germline V gene has CDR1 MNHNY and CDR2 SVGAGI (reference sequence). The CDR3 DNA reads TGTGCCAGCAGTTCTTCATCGGGATACATTAATTCACCCCTCCACTTT. The encoded protein is CASSSSSGYINSPLHF.

This clone was recorded a few times. CDR3 DNA sequence: TGTGCCAGCAGTGAAGCTTTCTTT. It encodes CASSEAFF. The chain combines TRBV2 with TRBJ1-1, with unresolved D. This CDR3 is 8 amino acids long. The ends were cut back, 0 bases at V and 13 bases at J, with 0 bases in the middle. Germline V CDR1 and CDR2: SNHLY, FYNNEI.